The clone carrying this T cell receptor beta chain has more than one count but fewer than ten. Its antigen remains unknown. This entry is derived from a study of blood T cells in healthy people across ages. Study results and caveats: Expanded clonotype changes were possibly confounded by unknown donor CMV status.

Collection of 8.5 to 10 milliliters of peripheral blood was performed for each donor. The CDR3 length is 12 residues. V was pared by 8 bases and J by 5 bases, with 13 bases between. Germline lookup yields CDR1 MNHNY and CDR2 SVGAGI (reference sequence). Sample-barcoded 5' priming and a J-beta primer mix drove a second PCR of 7 to 11 cycles. TCRdb independently ran MiXCR on the 5' RACE reads; one entry per CDR3 protein. Of about 970,000 distinct CDR3 sequences in the sample, 51% were seen once. This receptor was identified in a woman aged 60 to 75 in good health. The chain couples TRBV6-6 to TRBJ2-7, with D possibly being TRBD2 (6 bases). The source material was blood. As DNA, the CDR3 is TGTGCCAGCGGGGGGACTCAAAACGAGCAGTACTTC. This codes for CASGGTQNEQYF.